The 19 T cell receptor beta chains below all came from one sample that was sequenced in a study of cytomegalovirus exposure and HLA in healthy donors. A multiplex PCR was run with 60 Vbeta primers and 13 Jbeta primers. Sequencing was performed with immunoSEQ multiplex PCR; in TCRdb, only in-frame clones are kept and a portion is missing. The sample includes about 140,000 clones, roughly 81% seen only once; the top ten take roughly 1.6%. The sample comprised PBMCs. The receptors were sampled from a female donor in good health and CMV-seronegative.

This clone came up a few times. The junction differs from germline at one of its ends, possibly a read error. The V and J genes are TRBV7-9 and TRBJ2-7, with 9 bases that match TRBD1. From germline, CDR1 is SEHNR and CDR2 FQNEAQ (reference sequence). The CDR3 runs to 17 residues. DNA of the CDR3: TGTTCCAGCAACTCGGCGCCCACAGGGGGCGCGTCCTACGAGCAGTACTTC. This translates into CSSNSAPTGGASYEQYF.

The J gene is TRBJ2-3, the V gene TRBV25-1; D is unresolved. The length of the CDR3 is 14 residues. V was clipped by 1 base and J by 1 base, with 6 bases between them. Germline V lookup: CDR1 MGHDK, CDR2 SYGVNS. CDR3 DNA: TGTGCCAGCAGTGAATTCCAGGGCACAGATACGCAGTATTTT. This sequence encodes CASSEFQGTDTQYF.

The chain uses TRBV6-5 and TRBJ2-7; TRBD1 might be the D (7 bases). The CDR3 length is 13 residues. In germline, CDR1 is MNHEY, CDR2 SVGAGI. Trimming left V 6 bases short and J 6 bases short, with 15 bases between. The DNA of the CDR3 is TGTGCCAGCAGCCTACTCAGGGGGGCCGAGCAGTACTTC. It translates to CASSLLRGAEQYF.

The CDR3: CASSSGTGEDGYTF. The CDR3 DNA follows: TGTGCCAGCAGTTCCGGGACAGGGGAGGATGGCTACACCTTC. This chain links TRBV28 with TRBJ1-2; 10 bases map to TRBD1. Germline loops: CDR1 MDHEN, CDR2 SYDVKM. The J segment lost 6 bases and the V segment lost 4 bases, leaving 5 bases of the junction unmatched. The CDR3 loop spans 14 amino acids.

V and J are TRBV30 and TRBJ1-1; 11 bases are shared with TRBD1. Germline CDR1 and CDR2: GTSNPN and SVGIG (reference sequence). This CDR3 contains 13 residues. Trimming cost V 3 bases and J 6 bases; bases outside gene matches: 3. The CDR3 sequence: CAWRRTGGSEAFF. The CDR3 bases are TGTGCCTGGAGACGGACAGGGGGCTCTGAAGCTTTCTTT.

The J gene is TRBJ2-7, the V gene TRBV27; D might be TRBD1 (5 bases). Germline CDR1 MNHEY, CDR2 SMNVEV (reference sequence). The V and J ends lost 2 bases and 2 bases respectively, with 10 bases between them. This CDR3 has 14 residues. The CDR3 loop is CASSLTRQPYEQYF. As DNA, the CDR3 is TGTGCCAGCAGTTTAACCCGACAGCCCTACGAGCAGTACTTC.

A note on this clone: Other nucleotide sequences from this sample produce the same CDR3. V usage is TRBV27 and J usage is TRBJ2-1; TRBD2 matches at 7 bases. Germline loops: CDR1 MNHEY, CDR2 SMNVEV (reference sequence). CDR3 length: 14 amino acids. Germline trimming cut 0 bases from V and 5 bases from J; bases unmatched to any gene: 1. DNA of the CDR3: TGTGCCAGCAGTTTATCCGGGACTAACAATGAGCAGTTCTTC. Its protein product is CASSLSGTNNEQFF.

The rearrangement links TRBV29-1 to TRBJ2-1; 11 nucleotides align to TRBD2. The V and J ends lost 5 bases and 1 base, in that order; junction bases with no gene match: 7. The CDR3 runs to 16 residues. Looked up from germline, CDR1 is SQVTM and CDR2 is ANQGSEA. The CDR3: CSVLGLAGGSYNEQFF. For the CDR3, the DNA is TGCAGCGTTTTAGGGCTAGCGGGAGGTTCCTACAATGAGCAGTTCTTC.

This chain joins TRBV30 and TRBJ2-3; 9 bases match TRBD2. Germline V gene lookup returns CDR1 GTSNPN and CDR2 SVGIG (reference sequence). Trimming cost V 2 bases and J 3 bases; bases outside gene matches: 6. This CDR3 is 15 amino acids long. CDR3 amino acids: CAWSTLAGETDTQYF. The DNA for the CDR3 is TGTGCCTGGAGTACATTAGCGGGAGAGACAGATACGCAGTATTTT.

The chain employs TRBV29-1 and TRBJ2-3; 10 bases map to TRBD2. The CDR3 is 14 residues long. Germline V CDR1 and CDR2: SQVTM, ANQGSEA. Losses at the gene ends were 7 bases for V and 0 bases for J; bases not matched to a gene: 4. The DNA for the CDR3 is TGCAGCGAAAGGACTAGCGGAAGCACAGATACGCAGTATTTT. Its translation: CSERTSGSTDTQYF.

The V and J genes are TRBV5-4 and TRBJ1-4; tentative D call: TRBD1 (6 bases). This CDR3 region has 16 residues. CDR1 is SGHNT and CDR2 is YYREEE in the germline V gene (reference sequence). Trimming stripped 1 base from V and 8 bases from J, with 18 bases between. The CDR3 sequence: CASSLRQAKGGEKLFF. CDR3 DNA sequence: TGTGCCAGCAGCTTGCGGCAGGCAAAGGGGGGGGAAAAACTGTTTTTT.

The chain recombines TRBV6-1 with TRBJ1-4, with TRBD1 as a possible D gene (6 bases). From germline, CDR1 is MNHNS and CDR2 SASEGT. The CDR3 is 17 residues long. V shed 2 bases and J shed 7 bases, with 20 bases lying between them. The DNA for the CDR3 is TGTGCCAGCAGTGAATGGGAATCGGTGAGAGGGGGTGAAAAACTGTTTTTT. Translating it yields CASSEWESVRGGEKLFF.

The rearrangement links TRBV11-3 to TRBJ1-3, with D tentatively TRBD1 (6 bases). This CDR3 is built from 14 residues. The V gene's germline CDR1 is SGHNT and CDR2 YENEEA. V lost 5 bases and J lost 3, with 11 bases in between. CDR3 sequence: CASSPDRIGNTIYF. In nucleotides, the CDR3 is TGTGCCAGCAGCCCCGACAGGATTGGAAACACCATATATTTT.

The chain links TRBV29-1 to TRBJ1-1; 10 bases align to TRBD1. CDR1 and CDR2 from the germline V gene are SQVTM and ANQGSEA. The CDR3 spans 13 residues. With 7 bases clipped from V and 5 bases from J, the junction kept 7 bases outside the gene matches. This chain's CDR3 is CSGGRTGGTEAFF. The CDR3 DNA follows: TGCAGCGGGGGCAGGACAGGGGGTACTGAAGCTTTCTTT.

The rearrangement uses TRBV28 and TRBJ1-2, with 9 nucleotides matching TRBD1. Germline CDR1 MDHEN, CDR2 SYDVKM. Losses at the gene ends were 6 bases for V and 2 bases for J; bases not matched to a gene: 4. The CDR3 covers 14 residues. CDR3 sequence (DNA): TGTGCCAGCAGATTACAGGGGGCAAACTATGGCTACACCTTC. Translating gives CASRLQGANYGYTF.

Of note for this clone: Compared with germline, one end of the junction differs, possibly owing to a read error. The rearrangement uses TRBV27 and TRBJ1-2, with 9 bases matching TRBD1. The germline CDR1 and CDR2 sequences are MNHEY and SMNVEV (reference sequence). CDR3 length: 14 residues. The CDR3 region has the DNA TGTGCCAGCAGAGGGACAGGGACGGGGTATGGCTACCCCTTC. As protein: CASRGTGTGYGYPF.

V usage is TRBV7-2 and J usage is TRBJ2-7, with TRBD2 identical over 8 bases. CDR1 is SGHTA and CDR2 is FQGNSA in the germline V gene. This CDR3 is 17 amino acids long. Trimming cost V 2 bases and J 6 bases; bases outside gene matches: 15. The CDR3 loop reads CASSLRPAGELVREQYF. The CDR3 nucleotides are TGTGCCAGCAGCTTAAGACCAGCGGGAGAACTAGTCCGCGAGCAGTACTTC.

This clone was recorded once. This chain joins TRBV6-4 and TRBJ2-1; D might be TRBD1 (9 bases). V dropped 6 bases and J dropped 6 bases, with 18 bases sitting between them. Germline V gene data show CDR1 as MRHNA and CDR2 as SNTAGT. This CDR3 comprises 15 residues. DNA for the CDR3: TGTGCCAGCAGAGTACAGGGGGCGGGGGGCAATGAGCAGTTCTTC. It specifies CASRVQGAGGNEQFF.

The chain carries TRBV2 and TRBJ1-1; D uncertain. The V and J ends lost 6 bases and 7 bases respectively, with 15 bases between them. Germline V gene lookup returns CDR1 SNHLY and CDR2 FYNNEI. The CDR3 extends over 13 amino acids. CDR3 amino acids: CASRQSPNREAFF. For the CDR3, the DNA is TGTGCCAGCAGACAGTCCCCCAACCGTGAAGCTTTCTTT.